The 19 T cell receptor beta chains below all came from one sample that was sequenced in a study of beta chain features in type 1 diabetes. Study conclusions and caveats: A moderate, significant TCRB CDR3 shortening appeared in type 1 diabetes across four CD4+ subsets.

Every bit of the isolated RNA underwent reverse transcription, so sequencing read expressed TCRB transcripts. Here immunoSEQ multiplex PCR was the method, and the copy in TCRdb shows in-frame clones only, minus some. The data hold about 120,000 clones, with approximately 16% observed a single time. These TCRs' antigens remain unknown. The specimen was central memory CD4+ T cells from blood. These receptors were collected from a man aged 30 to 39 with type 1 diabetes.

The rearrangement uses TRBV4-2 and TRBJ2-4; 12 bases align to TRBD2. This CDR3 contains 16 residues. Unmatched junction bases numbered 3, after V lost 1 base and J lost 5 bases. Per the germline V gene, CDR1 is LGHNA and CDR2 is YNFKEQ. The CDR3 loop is CASSQASGGAENIQYF. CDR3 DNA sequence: TGTGCCAGCAGCCAAGCTAGCGGGGGGGCTGAAAACATTCAGTACTTC.

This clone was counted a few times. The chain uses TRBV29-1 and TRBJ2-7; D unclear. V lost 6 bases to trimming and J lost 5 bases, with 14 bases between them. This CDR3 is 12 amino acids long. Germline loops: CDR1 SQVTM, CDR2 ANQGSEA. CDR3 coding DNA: TGCAGCGTGGGCCTGGGATTTAACGAGCAGTACTTC. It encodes CSVGLGFNEQYF.

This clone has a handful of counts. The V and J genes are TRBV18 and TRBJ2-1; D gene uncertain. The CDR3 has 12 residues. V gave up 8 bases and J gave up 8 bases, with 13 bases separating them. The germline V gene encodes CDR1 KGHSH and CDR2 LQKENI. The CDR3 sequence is CASPRMRHEQFF. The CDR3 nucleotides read TGTGCCAGCCCCCGGATGAGGCATGAGCAGTTCTTC.

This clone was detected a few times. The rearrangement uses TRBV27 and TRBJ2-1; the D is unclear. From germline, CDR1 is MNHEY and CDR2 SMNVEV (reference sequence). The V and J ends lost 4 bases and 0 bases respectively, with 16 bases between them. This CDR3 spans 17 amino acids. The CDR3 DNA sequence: TGTGCCAGCAGTTCTGAGGTCCCCCTAAGCTCCTACAATGAGCAGTTCTTC. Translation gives CASSSEVPLSSYNEQFF.

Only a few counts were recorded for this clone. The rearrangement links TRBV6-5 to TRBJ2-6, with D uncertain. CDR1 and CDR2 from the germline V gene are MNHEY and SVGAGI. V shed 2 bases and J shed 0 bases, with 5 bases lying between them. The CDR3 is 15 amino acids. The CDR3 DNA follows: TGTGCCAGCAGTTACCAGCACTCTGGGGCCAACGTCCTGACTTTC. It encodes CASSYQHSGANVLTF.

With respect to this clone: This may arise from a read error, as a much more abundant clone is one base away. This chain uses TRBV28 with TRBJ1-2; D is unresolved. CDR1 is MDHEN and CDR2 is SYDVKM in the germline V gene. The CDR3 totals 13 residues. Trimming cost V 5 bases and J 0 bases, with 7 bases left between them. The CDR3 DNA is TGTGCCAGCAGTGACACAGCTAACTATGGCTACACCTTC. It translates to CASSDTANYGYTF.

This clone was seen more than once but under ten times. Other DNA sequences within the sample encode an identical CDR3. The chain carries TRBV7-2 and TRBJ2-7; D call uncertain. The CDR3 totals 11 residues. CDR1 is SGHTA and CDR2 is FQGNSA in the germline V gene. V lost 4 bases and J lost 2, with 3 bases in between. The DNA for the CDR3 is TGTGCCAGCAGCTCGGCCTACGAGCAGTACTTC. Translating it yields CASSSAYEQYF.

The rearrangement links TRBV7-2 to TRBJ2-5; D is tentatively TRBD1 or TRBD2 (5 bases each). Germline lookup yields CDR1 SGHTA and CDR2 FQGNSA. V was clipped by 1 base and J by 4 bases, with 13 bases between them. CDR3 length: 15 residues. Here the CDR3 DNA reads TGTGCCAGCAGCTTAGGTTCGCCGGGGCCAGAGACCCAGTACTTC. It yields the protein CASSLGSPGPETQYF.

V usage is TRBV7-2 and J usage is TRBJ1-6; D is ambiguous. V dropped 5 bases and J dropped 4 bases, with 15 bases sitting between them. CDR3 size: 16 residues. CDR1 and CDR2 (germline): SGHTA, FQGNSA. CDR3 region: CASSPQAGPYNSPLHF. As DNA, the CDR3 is TGTGCCAGCAGCCCCCAAGCCGGGCCGTATAATTCACCCCTCCACTTT. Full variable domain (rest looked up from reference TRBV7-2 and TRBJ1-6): GAGVSQSPSNKVTEKGKDVELRCDPISGHTALYWYRQSLGQGLEFLIYFQGNSAPDKSGLPSDRFSAERTGGSVSTLTIQRTQQEDSAVYLCASSPQAGPYNSPLHFGNGTRLTVT.

The CDR3 DNA reads as TGTGCCAGCAGCTTAGCCCAGGGGTCGCATCAGCCCCAGCATTTT. This gives the protein CASSLAQGSHQPQHF. The chain couples TRBV7-2 to TRBJ1-5; a weak D match, TRBD1 (6 bases). Germline V gene data show CDR1 as SGHTA and CDR2 as FQGNSA. V was shortened by 0 bases and J by 5 bases, with 11 bases between the two germline ends. The CDR3 contains 15 residues.

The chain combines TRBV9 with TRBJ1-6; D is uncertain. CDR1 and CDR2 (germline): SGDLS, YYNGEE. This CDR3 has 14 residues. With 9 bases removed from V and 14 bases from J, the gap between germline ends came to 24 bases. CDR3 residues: CATVALPPHLALHF. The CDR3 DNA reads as TGTGCCACGGTGGCTCTTCCGCCCCATTTAGCCCTCCACTTT.

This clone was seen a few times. DNA of the CDR3: TGTGCCAGCAGCAAAGTTTTGAGTAGGGGGACGGATAATTCACCCCTCCACTTT. Translating it yields CASSKVLSRGTDNSPLHF. The rearrangement uses TRBV21-1 and TRBJ1-6; the DNA was not used to check the table's D call, TRBD1. TRBV21-1 counts as a pseudogene. The CDR3 runs to 18 residues.

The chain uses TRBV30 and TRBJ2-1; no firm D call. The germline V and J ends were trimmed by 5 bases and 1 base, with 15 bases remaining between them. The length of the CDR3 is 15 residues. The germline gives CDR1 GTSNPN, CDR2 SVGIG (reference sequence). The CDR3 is CAWLKQRRSYNEQFF. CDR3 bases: TGTGCCTGGCTAAAACAGAGACGGTCCTACAATGAGCAGTTCTTC. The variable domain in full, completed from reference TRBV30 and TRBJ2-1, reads SQTIHQWPATLVQPVGSPLSLECTVEGTSNPNLYWYRQAAGRGLQLLFYSVGIGQISSEVPQNLSASRPQDRQFILSSKKLLLSDSGFYLCAWLKQRRSYNEQFFGPGTRLTVL.

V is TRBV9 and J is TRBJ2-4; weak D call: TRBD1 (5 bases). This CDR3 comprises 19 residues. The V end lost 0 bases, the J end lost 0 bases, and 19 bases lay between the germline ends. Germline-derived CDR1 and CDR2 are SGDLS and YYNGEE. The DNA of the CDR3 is TGTGCCAGCAGCGTAGAGGGCAGGGTAGGGATTGGAGCCAAAAACATTCAGTACTTC. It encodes CASSVEGRVGIGAKNIQYF. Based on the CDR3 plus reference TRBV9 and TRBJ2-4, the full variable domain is DSGVTQTPKHLITATGQRVTLRCSPRSGDLSVYWYQQSLDQGLQFLIQYYNGEERAKGNILERFSAQQFPDLHSELNLSSLELGDSALYFCASSVEGRVGIGAKNIQYFGAGTRLSVL.

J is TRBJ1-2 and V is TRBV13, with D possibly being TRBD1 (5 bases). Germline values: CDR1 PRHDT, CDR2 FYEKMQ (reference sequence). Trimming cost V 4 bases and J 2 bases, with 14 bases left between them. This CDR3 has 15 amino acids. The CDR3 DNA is TGTGCCAGCAGCTCCTCCCCAGGGTGGAACTATGGCTACACCTTC. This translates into CASSSSPGWNYGYTF.

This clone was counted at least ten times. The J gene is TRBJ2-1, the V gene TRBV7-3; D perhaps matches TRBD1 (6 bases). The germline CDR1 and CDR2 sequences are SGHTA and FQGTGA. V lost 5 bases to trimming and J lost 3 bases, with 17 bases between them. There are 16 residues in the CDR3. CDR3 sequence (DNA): TGTGCCAGCAGCATCCAACCTACAGGGAACTACAATGAGCAGTTCTTC. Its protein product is CASSIQPTGNYNEQFF.

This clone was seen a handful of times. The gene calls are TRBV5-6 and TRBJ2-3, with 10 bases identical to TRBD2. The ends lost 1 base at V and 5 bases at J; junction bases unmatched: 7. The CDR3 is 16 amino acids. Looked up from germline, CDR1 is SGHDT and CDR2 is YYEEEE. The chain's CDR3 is CASSLYQAGGRDTQYF. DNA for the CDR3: TGTGCCAGCAGCTTGTATCAAGCGGGGGGGCGAGATACGCAGTATTTT.

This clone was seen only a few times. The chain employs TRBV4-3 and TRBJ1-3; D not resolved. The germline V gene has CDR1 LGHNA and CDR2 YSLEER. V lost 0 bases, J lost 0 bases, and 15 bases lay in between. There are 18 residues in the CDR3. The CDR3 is CASSQDSKGTFSGNTIYF. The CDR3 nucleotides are TGCGCCAGCAGCCAAGATAGTAAGGGCACCTTCTCTGGAAACACCATATATTTT.

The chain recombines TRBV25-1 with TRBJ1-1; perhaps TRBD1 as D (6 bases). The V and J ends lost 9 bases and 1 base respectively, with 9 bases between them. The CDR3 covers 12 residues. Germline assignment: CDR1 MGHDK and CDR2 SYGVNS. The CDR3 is CASKGGNTEAFF. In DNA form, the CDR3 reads TGTGCCAGTAAGGGGGGGAACACTGAAGCTTTCTTT.